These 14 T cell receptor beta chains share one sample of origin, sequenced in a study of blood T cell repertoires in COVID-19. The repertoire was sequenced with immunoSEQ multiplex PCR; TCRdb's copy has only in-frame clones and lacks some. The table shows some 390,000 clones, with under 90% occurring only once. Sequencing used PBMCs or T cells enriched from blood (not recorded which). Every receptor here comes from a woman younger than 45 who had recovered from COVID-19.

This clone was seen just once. CDR3 nucleotide sequence: TGCGCCAGCAGCTGGGGGGGACTCACTATTGAGGGCTACACCTTC. It translates to CASSWGGLTIEGYTF. This chain uses TRBV5-1 with TRBJ1-2, with D possibly matching TRBD1 (5 bases). The CDR3 contains 15 residues. Trimming removed 3 bases from V and 8 bases from J, with 20 bases in between. Per the germline V gene, CDR1 is SGHRS and CDR2 is YFSETQ.

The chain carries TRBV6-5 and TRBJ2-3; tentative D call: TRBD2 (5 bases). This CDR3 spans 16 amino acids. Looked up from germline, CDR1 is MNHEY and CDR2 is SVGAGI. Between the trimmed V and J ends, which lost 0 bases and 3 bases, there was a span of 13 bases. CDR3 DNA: TGTGCCAGCAGTTACTCGACGCGGGTTGGGACAGATACGCAGTATTTT. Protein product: CASSYSTRVGTDTQYF.

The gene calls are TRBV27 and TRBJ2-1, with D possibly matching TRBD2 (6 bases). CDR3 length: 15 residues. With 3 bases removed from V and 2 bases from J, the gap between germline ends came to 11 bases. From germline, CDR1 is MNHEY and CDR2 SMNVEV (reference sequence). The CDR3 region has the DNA TGTGCCAGCAGTTTGAGCCGCGGGGCCTACAATGAGCAGTTCTTC. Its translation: CASSLSRGAYNEQFF.

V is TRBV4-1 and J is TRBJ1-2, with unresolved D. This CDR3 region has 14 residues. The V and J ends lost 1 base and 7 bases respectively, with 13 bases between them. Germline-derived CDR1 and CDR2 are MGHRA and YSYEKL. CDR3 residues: CASSQGSWEGGYTF. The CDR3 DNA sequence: TGCGCCAGCAGCCAAGGCTCTTGGGAGGGTGGCTACACCTTC.

The CDR3 here is CATSSGTVGLSGANVLTF. The CDR3 nucleotides are TGTGCCACCAGTTCCGGGACAGTAGGTCTATCTGGGGCCAACGTCCTGACTTTC. The V call is TRBV24-1, the J call TRBJ2-6, with 7 bases aligning to TRBD1. The CDR3 has 18 residues. J was trimmed by 1 base and V by 6 bases; bases with no gene match: 11. In germline, CDR1 is KGHDR, CDR2 SFDVKD.

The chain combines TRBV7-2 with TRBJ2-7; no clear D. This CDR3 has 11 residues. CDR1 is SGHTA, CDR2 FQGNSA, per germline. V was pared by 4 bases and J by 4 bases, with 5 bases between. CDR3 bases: TGTGCCAGCAGCTCCAGATACGAGCAGTACTTC. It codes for CASSSRYEQYF.

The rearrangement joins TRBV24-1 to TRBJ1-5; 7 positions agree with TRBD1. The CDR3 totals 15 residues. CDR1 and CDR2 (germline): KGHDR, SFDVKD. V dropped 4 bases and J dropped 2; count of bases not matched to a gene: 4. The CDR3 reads CATSERGQGNQPQHF. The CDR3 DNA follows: TGTGCCACCAGTGAACGAGGACAGGGCAATCAGCCCCAGCATTTT.

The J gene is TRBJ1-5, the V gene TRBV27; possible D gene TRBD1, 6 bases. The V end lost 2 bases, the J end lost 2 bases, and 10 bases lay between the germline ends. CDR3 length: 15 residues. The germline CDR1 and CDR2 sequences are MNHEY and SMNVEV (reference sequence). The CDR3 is CASSLIGGGNQPQHF. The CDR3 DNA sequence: TGTGCCAGCAGTTTAATAGGGGGAGGCAATCAGCCCCAGCATTTT.

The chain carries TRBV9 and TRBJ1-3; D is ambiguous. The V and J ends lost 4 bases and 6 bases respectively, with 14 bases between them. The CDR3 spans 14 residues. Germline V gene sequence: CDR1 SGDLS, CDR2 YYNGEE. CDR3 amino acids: CASSTLAVKNTIYF. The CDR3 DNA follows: TGTGCCAGCAGCACCCTCGCGGTTAAAAACACCATATATTTT.

Here the CDR3 DNA reads TGTGCCAGCAGCACCCTCAGTATGGACTATGGCTACACCTTC. Translated, it gives CASSTLSMDYGYTF. This chain joins TRBV7-9 and TRBJ1-2; D is ambiguous. The CDR3 sequence is 14 residues long. Deletions cut 5 bases from V and 3 bases from J, with 13 bases between. CDR1 SEHNR and CDR2 FQNEAQ come from the germline V gene (reference sequence).

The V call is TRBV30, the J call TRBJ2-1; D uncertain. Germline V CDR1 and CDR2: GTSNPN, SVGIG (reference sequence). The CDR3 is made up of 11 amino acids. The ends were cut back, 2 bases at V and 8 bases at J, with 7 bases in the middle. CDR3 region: CAWSSRDEQFF. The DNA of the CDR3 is TGTGCCTGGAGTTCTCGCGATGAGCAGTTCTTC.

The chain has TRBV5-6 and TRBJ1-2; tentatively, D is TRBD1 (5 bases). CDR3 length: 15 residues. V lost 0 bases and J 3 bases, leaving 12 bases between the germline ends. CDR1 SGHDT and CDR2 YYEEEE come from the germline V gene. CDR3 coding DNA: TGTGCCAGCAGCTTGGTTCCCAGGGCAGACTATGGCTACACCTTC. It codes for CASSLVPRADYGYTF. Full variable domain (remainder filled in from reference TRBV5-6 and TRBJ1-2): DAGVTQSPTHLIKTRGQQVTLRCSPKSGHDTVSWYQQALGQGPQFIFQYYEEEERQRGNFPDRFSGHQFPNYSSELNVNALLLGDSALYLCASSLVPRADYGYTFGSGTRLTVV.

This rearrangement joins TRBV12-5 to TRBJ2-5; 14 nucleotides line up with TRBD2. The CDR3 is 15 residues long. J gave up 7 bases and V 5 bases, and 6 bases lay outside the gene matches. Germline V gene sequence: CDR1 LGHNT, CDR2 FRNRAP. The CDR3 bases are TGTGCTAGTGGTACCAGGACTAGCGGGGGGTCGACCCAGTACTTC. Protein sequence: CASGTRTSGGSTQYF.

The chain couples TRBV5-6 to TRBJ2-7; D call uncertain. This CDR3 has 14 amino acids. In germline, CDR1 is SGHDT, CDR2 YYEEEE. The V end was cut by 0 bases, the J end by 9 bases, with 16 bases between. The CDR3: CASSLVYKSLAQYF. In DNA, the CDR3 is TGTGCCAGCAGCTTGGTGTACAAGTCGTTGGCGCAGTACTTC.